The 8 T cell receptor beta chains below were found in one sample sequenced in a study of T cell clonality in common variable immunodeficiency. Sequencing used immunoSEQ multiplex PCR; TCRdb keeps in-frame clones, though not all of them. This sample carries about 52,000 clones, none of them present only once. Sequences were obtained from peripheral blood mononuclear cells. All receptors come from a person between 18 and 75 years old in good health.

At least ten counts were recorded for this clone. The CDR3 spells CASSEVTSGRNEQFF. Partial CDR3 DNA: TGTGCCAGCAGTGAAGTAACTAGCGGGAGAAATGAG. The chain combines TRBV6-1 with TRBJ2-1; TRBD2 matches at 11 bases. The CDR3 is cut off 3 residues early in the read; its end comes from the germline J gene. This CDR3 has 15 amino acids. Germline CDR1 is MNHNS and CDR2 is SASEGT. The V gene end was trimmed by 1 base and the J gene end by 7 bases; junction bases not matched to a gene: 3.

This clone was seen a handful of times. The part of the CDR3 DNA that was read is TGTGCCAGCAGCGCGCCACAGGGGGCAGTGGGAGATACG. As protein: CASSAPQGAVGDT. The complete CDR3 reads CASSAPQGAVGDTQYF. This chain connects TRBV7-6 to TRBJ2-3; TRBD1 aligns across 9 bases. Coverage ceases 3 residues before the CDR3 finishes, and the germline J gene fills in the end. Germline assignment: CDR1 SGHVS and CDR2 FNYEAQ. The CDR3 extends over 16 amino acids. The trim removed 5 bases at V and 5 bases at J, leaving 11 bases unmatched.

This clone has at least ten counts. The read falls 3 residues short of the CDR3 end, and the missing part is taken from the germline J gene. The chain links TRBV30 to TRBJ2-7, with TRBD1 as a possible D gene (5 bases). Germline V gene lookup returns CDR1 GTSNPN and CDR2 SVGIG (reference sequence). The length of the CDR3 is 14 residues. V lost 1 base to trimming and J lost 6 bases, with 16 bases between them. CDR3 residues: CAWSDNPRVPEQYF. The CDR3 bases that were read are TGTGCCTGGAGTGACAATCCCAGGGTCCCCGAG.

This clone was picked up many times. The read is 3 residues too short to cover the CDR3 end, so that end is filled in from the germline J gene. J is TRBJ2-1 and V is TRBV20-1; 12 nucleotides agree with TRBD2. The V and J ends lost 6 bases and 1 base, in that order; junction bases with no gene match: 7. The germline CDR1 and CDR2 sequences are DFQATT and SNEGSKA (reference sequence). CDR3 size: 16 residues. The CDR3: CSADTSGRLSYNEQFF. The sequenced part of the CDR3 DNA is TGCAGTGCAGATACTAGCGGGAGGCTTTCCTACAATGAG.

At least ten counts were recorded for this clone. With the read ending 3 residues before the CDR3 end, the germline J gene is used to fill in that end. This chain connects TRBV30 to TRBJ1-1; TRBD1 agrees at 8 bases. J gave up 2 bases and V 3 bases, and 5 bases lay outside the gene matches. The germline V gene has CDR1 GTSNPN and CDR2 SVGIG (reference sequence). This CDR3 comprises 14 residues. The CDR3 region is CAWRTGGVNTEAFF. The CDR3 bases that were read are TGTGCCTGGAGAACAGGGGGTGTAAACACTGAA. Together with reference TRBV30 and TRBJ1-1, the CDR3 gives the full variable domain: SQTIHQWPATLVQPVGSPLSLECTVEGTSNPNLYWYRQAAGRGLQLLFYSVGIGQISSEVPQNLSASRPQDRQFILSSKKLLLSDSGFYLCAWRTGGVNTEAFFGQGTRLTVV.

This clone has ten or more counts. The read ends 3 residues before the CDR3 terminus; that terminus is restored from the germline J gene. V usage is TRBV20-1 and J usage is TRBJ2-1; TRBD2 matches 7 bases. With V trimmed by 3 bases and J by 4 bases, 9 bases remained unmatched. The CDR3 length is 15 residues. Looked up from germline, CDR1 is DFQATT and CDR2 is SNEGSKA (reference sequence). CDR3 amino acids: CSARVRAGAYNEQFF. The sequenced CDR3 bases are TGCAGTGCTAGGGTGCGGGCGGGAGCATACAATGAG.

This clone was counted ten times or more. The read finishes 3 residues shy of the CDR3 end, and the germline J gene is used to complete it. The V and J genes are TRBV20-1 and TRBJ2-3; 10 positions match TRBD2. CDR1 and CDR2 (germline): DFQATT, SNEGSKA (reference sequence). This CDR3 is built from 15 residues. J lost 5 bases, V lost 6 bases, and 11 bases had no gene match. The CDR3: CSAFLAGGSEDTQYF. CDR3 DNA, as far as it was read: TGCAGTGCGTTCTTAGCGGGAGGTAGTGAAGATACG.

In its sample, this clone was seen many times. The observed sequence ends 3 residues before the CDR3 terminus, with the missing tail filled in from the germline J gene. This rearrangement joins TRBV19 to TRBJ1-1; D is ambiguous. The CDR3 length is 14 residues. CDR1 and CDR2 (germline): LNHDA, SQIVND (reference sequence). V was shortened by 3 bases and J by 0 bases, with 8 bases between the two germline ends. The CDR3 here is CASSILDMNTEAFF. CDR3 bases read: TGTGCCAGTAGTATTTTAGACATGAACACTGAA. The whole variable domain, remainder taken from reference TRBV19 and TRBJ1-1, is DGGITQSPKYLFRKEGQNVTLSCEQNLNHDAMYWYRQDPGQGLRLIYYSQIVNDFQKGDIAEGYSVSREKKESFPLTVTSAQKNPTAFYLCASSILDMNTEAFFGQGTRLTVV.